These 20 T cell receptor beta chains came from one sample sequenced in a study of T cells after yellow fever vaccination. In TCRdb, the 5' RACE reads were re-called with MiXCR into one record per CDR3 protein. The sample lists some 400,000 distinct CDR3 sequences, 6.2% occurring once. The sample consisted of PBMCs, taken 5 days after the yellow fever booster vaccination. These receptors all stem from a man aged 25-45 years who received the YFV17D yellow fever vaccine.

Concerning this clonotype: A read error may be the cause here, since a much bigger clone is one base away. CDR3 nucleotides: TGTACCAGCCGCGGACTTACTCGACAAGAGACCCAGTACTTC. It translates to CTSRGLTRQETQYF. This chain joins TRBV6-2 or TRBV6-3 and TRBJ2-5; D perhaps matches TRBD2 (5 bases). Germline V gene sequence: CDR1 MNHEY, CDR2 SVGEGT. This CDR3 has 14 residues.

V is TRBV27 and J is TRBJ2-5; possibly TRBD2 for D (5 bases). The V end lost 8 bases, the J end lost 3 bases, and 13 bases lay between the germline ends. In germline, CDR1 is MNHEY, CDR2 SMNVEV (reference sequence). The CDR3 runs to 13 residues. CDR3 amino acids: CASRTHPKETQYF. DNA for the CDR3: TGTGCCAGCCGGACTCATCCTAAAGAGACCCAGTACTTC.

This clonotype was found a few times. The rearrangement uses TRBV27 and TRBJ2-5; D is possibly TRBD1 or TRBD2 (5 bases each). Trimming left V 3 bases short and J 5 bases short, with 13 bases between. This CDR3 has 14 amino acids. CDR1 is MNHEY and CDR2 is SMNVEV in the germline V gene (reference sequence). CDR3 sequence: CASSFKGWGETQYF. The DNA of the CDR3 is TGTGCCAGCAGTTTTAAGGGCTGGGGGGAGACCCAGTACTTC.

V usage is TRBV6-5 and J usage is TRBJ2-7; TRBD2 is a possible D gene (6 bases). The CDR3 runs 16 residues. Germline CDR1 is MNHEY and CDR2 is SVGAGI. Trimming stripped 0 bases from V and 4 bases from J, with 16 bases between. The CDR3: CASSYSAELGRYEQYF. The CDR3 region has the DNA TGTGCCAGCAGTTACTCGGCCGAACTAGGGAGGTACGAGCAGTACTTC.

This clonotype appeared a few times. This chain links TRBV20-1 with TRBJ2-5; D gene uncertain. This CDR3 comprises 14 residues. V dropped 3 bases and J dropped 2 bases, with 13 bases sitting between them. Germline values: CDR1 DFQATT, CDR2 SNEGSKA (reference sequence). The CDR3 reads CSASPPQQQETQYF. The DNA for the CDR3 is TGCAGTGCTAGCCCCCCCCAGCAGCAAGAGACCCAGTACTTC.

This clonotype was detected ten times or more. The chain links TRBV20-1 to TRBJ1-2, with D possibly matching TRBD1 (6 bases). V lost 4 bases and J 8 bases, leaving 11 bases between the germline ends. Germline values: CDR1 DFQATT, CDR2 SNEGSKA (reference sequence). The CDR3 has 11 amino acids. CDR3 amino acids: CSAKQGSGYTF. In nucleotides, the CDR3 is TGCAGTGCTAAACAGGGTTCGGGCTACACCTTC.

This clonotype was recorded at least ten times. The V call is TRBV7-9, the J call TRBJ2-7; D is possibly TRBD1 (7 bases). V was clipped by 5 bases and J by 4 bases, with 15 bases between them. Germline loops: CDR1 SEHNR, CDR2 FQNEAQ (reference sequence). The CDR3 sequence is 14 residues long. The CDR3 DNA follows: TGTGCCAGCAGCGCGGGACAGCCGCCATACGAGCAGTACTTC. Translating it yields CASSAGQPPYEQYF.

This rearrangement joins TRBV5-1 to TRBJ2-5; D remains unclear. The CDR3 is 15 amino acids. CDR1 SGHRS and CDR2 YFSETQ come from the germline V gene. The V and J ends lost 0 bases and 4 bases respectively, with 13 bases between them. The CDR3 region is CASSLGTLLGETQYF. The CDR3 DNA reads TGCGCCAGCAGCTTGGGGACCCTCTTGGGAGAGACCCAGTACTTC.

This clonotype was counted ten times or more. The chain combines TRBV7-3 with TRBJ2-7; 8 bases line up with TRBD1. Germline-derived CDR1 and CDR2 are SGHTA and FQGTGA. The CDR3 is 18 residues long. The V segment lost 6 bases and the J segment 1 base; nucleotides outside the gene matches: 17. The chain's CDR3 is CASRTTLGAGQGSYEQYF. The CDR3 region has the DNA TGTGCCAGCAGAACTACGCTTGGGGCCGGACAGGGTTCCTACGAGCAGTACTTC.

The V gene is TRBV7-2, the J gene TRBJ2-7, with TRBD1 matching over 7 bases. The CDR3 runs to 14 residues. Unmatched junction bases numbered 4, after V lost 5 bases and J lost 0 bases. Looked up from germline, CDR1 is SGHTA and CDR2 is FQGNSA. CDR3 sequence: CASSGDSLSYEQYF. The CDR3 DNA reads as TGTGCCAGCAGCGGGGACAGTCTCTCCTACGAGCAGTACTTC. Together with reference TRBV7-2 and TRBJ2-7, the CDR3 gives the full variable domain: GAGVSQSPSNKVTEKGKDVELRCDPISGHTALYWYRQSLGQGLEFLIYFQGNSAPDKSGLPSDRFSAERTGGSVSTLTIQRTQQEDSAVYLCASSGDSLSYEQYFGPGTRLTVT.

This clonotype was seen only a few times. The chain recombines TRBV20-1 with TRBJ2-3; weak D call: TRBD1 (5 bases). Per germline, CDR1 DFQATT and CDR2 SNEGSKA (reference sequence). The V gene lost 4 bases and the J gene lost 1 base, with 6 bases spanning the gap. CDR3 length: 12 residues. The CDR3 loop is CSAKQGTDTQYF. The DNA of the CDR3 is TGCAGTGCTAAACAGGGCACAGATACGCAGTATTTT.

The chain has TRBV18 and TRBJ1-1, with 8 bases lining up with TRBD1. The germline gives CDR1 KGHSH, CDR2 LQKENI. CDR3 length: 16 residues. The junction had 6 bases not matched to a gene; V was cut back by 2 bases and J by 1 base. In DNA form, the CDR3 reads TGTGCCAGCTCACCAATGTCGGACAGGGCGAACACTGAAGCTTTCTTT. Its translation is CASSPMSDRANTEAFF.

This clonotype was detected only a few times. This chain links TRBV20-1 with TRBJ2-7; 7 bases are a match to TRBD1. The germline V gene has CDR1 DFQATT and CDR2 SNEGSKA (reference sequence). Losses at the gene ends were 6 bases for V and 4 bases for J; bases not matched to a gene: 9. CDR3 length: 13 amino acids. CDR3 in amino acids: CSATRQGRYEQYF. The CDR3 region has the DNA TGCAGTGCCACCAGACAGGGTAGATACGAGCAGTACTTC.

This clonotype was seen a few times. V is TRBV19 and J is TRBJ2-1, with D perhaps TRBD2 (5 bases). CDR3 size: 14 residues. Germline V gene lookup returns CDR1 LNHDA and CDR2 SQIVND (reference sequence). V was cut by 6 bases and J by 8 bases, with 17 bases left in between. The chain's CDR3 is CASSELDSPHEQFF. The CDR3 DNA reads as TGTGCCAGTAGCGAATTGGACTCGCCCCATGAGCAGTTCTTC.

This clonotype was counted only a few times. V gene TRBV7-8 combines with J gene TRBJ2-1; weak D call: TRBD2 (6 bases). The CDR3 runs 15 residues. V gave up 1 base and J gave up 6 bases, with 13 bases separating them. Germline values: CDR1 SGHVS, CDR2 FQNEAQ. CDR3 coding DNA: TGTGCCAGCAGCTTAGGACTAGAAAGGGGCAATGAGCAGTTCTTC. Its protein is CASSLGLERGNEQFF.

This clonotype was counted only a few times. The gene calls are TRBV5-6 and TRBJ2-3; D uncertain. V was cut by 4 bases and J by 0 bases, with 12 bases left in between. Per the germline V gene, CDR1 is SGHDT and CDR2 is YYEEEE. There are 15 residues in the CDR3. The CDR3, as DNA: TGTGCCAGCAGCCCGATTAGGGTCAGCACAGATACGCAGTATTTT. Encoded protein: CASSPIRVSTDTQYF.

This clonotype appeared a few times. V and J are TRBV4-2 and TRBJ2-5; 7 bases match TRBD2. Per the germline V gene, CDR1 is LGHNA and CDR2 is YNFKEQ. There are 14 residues in the CDR3. V gave up 2 bases and J gave up 5 bases; unmatched junction bases: 5. CDR3 in DNA: TGTGCCAGCAGCCAAACTAGCGAATGGGAGACCCAGTACTTC. This translates into CASSQTSEWETQYF.

This clonotype was detected many times. The chain employs TRBV7-2 and TRBJ2-7; tentatively, D is TRBD1 or TRBD2 (5 bases each). With 5 bases removed from V and 5 bases from J, the gap between germline ends came to 13 bases. CDR1 is SGHTA, CDR2 FQGNSA, per germline. CDR3 length: 13 amino acids. CDR3 nucleotides: TGTGCCAGCAGCCAAAGCAGGGACCACGAGCAGTACTTC. It is translated as CASSQSRDHEQYF.

This clonotype was counted a few times. The chain uses TRBV10-3 and TRBJ2-6, with D unclear. Trimming removed 5 bases at V and 0 bases at J, with 8 bases between. The germline gives CDR1 ENHRY, CDR2 SYGVKD. The CDR3 consists of 15 residues. The CDR3 sequence: CAISLQLSGANVLTF. The DNA of the CDR3 is TGTGCCATCAGTTTACAGCTCTCTGGGGCCAACGTCCTGACTTTC.

In its sample, this clonotype was seen many times. The CDR3 DNA sequence: TGTGCCAGTAGGGTCGGCGGGAGTAGGGGGCATGAGCAGTTCTTC. Translation: CASRVGGSRGHEQFF. The chain carries TRBV19 and TRBJ2-1; D tentatively fits TRBD1 or TRBD2 (7 bases each). The CDR3 length is 15 residues. V lost 6 bases to trimming and J lost 8 bases, with 20 bases between them. The germline CDR1 and CDR2 sequences are LNHDA and SQIVND (reference sequence).